The entry that follows covers one TCR beta chain sequence. Its antigen is not identified. This sample stems from a study of T cell repertoires in cytomegalovirus infection. The overall study: It was recently identified HLA-C-restricted and well-studied HLA-B-restricted CMV epitopes that the study used. Both a matching HLA type and CMV infection were indicated by public TCR beta signatures.

TCRdb reprocessed the reads via MiXCR and lists one record per CDR3 protein. Here the sample spans roughly 860,000 distinct CDR3 sequences, less than 35% being singletons. Germline CDR1 reads LGHNA; CDR2 reads YSLEER. Losses at the gene ends were 4 bases for V and 6 bases for J; bases not matched to a gene: 4. The CDR3 runs 14 residues. Study-wide findings and caveats: Summed frequency of shared TCR beta families picked out CMV carriers who also had the relevant HLA. HLA-C-restricted CMV clonotypes gave the most frequent clonotype in two of eight donors.

The V gene is TRBV4-3, the J gene TRBJ2-1; 9 bases fit TRBD1. The clonotype originates from a human donor in good health (CMV status not recorded). Some clones in this sample may be carry-over from other donors' samples. The starting material was cultured CD8+ T cells from PBMCs, obtained from culture after CMV antigen stimulation. Written as DNA, the CDR3 is TGCGCCAGCAGCCGCGACAGGGGGGTCAATGAGCAGTTCTTC. Amino acids: CASSRDRGVNEQFF.